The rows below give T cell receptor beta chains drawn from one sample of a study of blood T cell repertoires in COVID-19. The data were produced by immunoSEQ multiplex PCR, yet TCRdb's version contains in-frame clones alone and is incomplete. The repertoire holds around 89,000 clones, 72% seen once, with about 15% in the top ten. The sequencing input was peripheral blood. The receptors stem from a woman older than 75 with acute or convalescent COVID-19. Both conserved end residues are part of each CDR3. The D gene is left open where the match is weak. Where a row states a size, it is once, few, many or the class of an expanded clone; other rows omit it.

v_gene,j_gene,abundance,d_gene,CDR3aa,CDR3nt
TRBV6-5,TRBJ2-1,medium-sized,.,CASSITGFYNEQFF,TGTGCCAGCAGTATAACAGGGTTCTACAATGAGCAGTTCTTC
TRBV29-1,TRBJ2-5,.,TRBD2,CSAPDLRGTSGGTQETQYF,TGCAGCGCCCCGGACCTACGGGGGACTAGCGGGGGGACCCAAGAGACCCAGTACTTC
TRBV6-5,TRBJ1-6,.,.,CASSYGFSRGNSPLHF,TGTGCCAGCAGTTACGGGTTCTCCAGGGGCAATTCACCCCTCCACTTT
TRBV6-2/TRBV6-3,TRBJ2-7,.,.,CASSYVDRGRGHEQYF,TGTGCCAGCAGTTACGTCGATAGGGGCAGGGGACACGAGCAGTACTTC
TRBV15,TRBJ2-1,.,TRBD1,CATSKVGTGEKWEQFF,TGTGCCACCAGCAAGGTGGGGACAGGGGAAAAATGGGAGCAGTTCTTC
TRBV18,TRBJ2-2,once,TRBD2,CASSPLTGGNTGELFF,TGTGCCAGCTCACCCCTAACGGGGGGTAACACCGGGGAGCTGTTTTTT
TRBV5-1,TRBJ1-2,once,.,CASSLAGSPGYGYTF,TGCGCCAGCAGCTTGGCCGGGAGTCCAGGGTATGGCTACACCTTC
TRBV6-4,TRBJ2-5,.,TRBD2,CASSPSGGSETQYF,TGTGCCAGCTCTCCTAGCGGGGGTTCGGAGACCCAGTACTTC
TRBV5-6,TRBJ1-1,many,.,CASSLLWNTEAFF,TGTGCCAGCAGCTTGCTATGGAACACTGAAGCTTTCTTT
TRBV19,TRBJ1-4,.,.,CATTPNDRSNEKLFF,TGTGCCACAACCCCAAACGACAGGTCTAATGAAAAACTGTTTTTT
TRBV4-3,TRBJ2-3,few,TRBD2,CASSQTAGADTQYF,TGCGCCAGCAGCCAAACTGCGGGGGCAGATACGCAGTATTTT
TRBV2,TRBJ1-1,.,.,CASRREQRSTEAFF,TGTGCCAGCAGGAGGGAACAGCGGAGCACTGAAGCTTTCTTT
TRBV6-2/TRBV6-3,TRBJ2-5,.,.,CASSHRDLGETQYF,TGTGCCAGCAGCCACAGGGACCTGGGGGAGACCCAGTACTTC
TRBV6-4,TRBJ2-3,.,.,CASSEQRTDTQYF,TGTGCCAGCAGTGAACAGCGCACAGATACGCAGTATTTT
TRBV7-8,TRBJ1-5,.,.,CASSRRAGYNQPQHF,TGTGCCAGCAGCCGCAGGGCAGGATACAATCAGCCCCAGCATTTT
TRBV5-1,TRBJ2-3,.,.,CASSSQRDTQYF,TGCGCCAGCAGCTCCCAGCGAGATACGCAGTATTTT
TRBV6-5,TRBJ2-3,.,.,CASRGTSTDTQYF,TGTGCCAGCCGGGGGACTAGCACAGATACGCAGTATTTT
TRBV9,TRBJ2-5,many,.,CASSSGLEEETQYF,TGTGCCAGCAGCTCTGGACTCGAAGAGGAGACCCAGTACTTC
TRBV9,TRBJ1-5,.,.,CASSLEGRVGQPQHF,TGTGCCAGCAGCCTAGAGGGCAGGGTGGGCCAGCCCCAGCATTTT
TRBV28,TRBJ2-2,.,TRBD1,CASRPLYRDREGELFF,TGTGCCAGCAGGCCACTTTACCGGGACAGGGAGGGGGAGCTGTTTTTT
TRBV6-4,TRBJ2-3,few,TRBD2,CASSELAGGAGGETQYF,TGTGCCAGCAGTGAGCTAGCGGGGGGGGCCGGAGGGGAGACGCAGTATTTT
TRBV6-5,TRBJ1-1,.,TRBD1,CASRGLDRGAEAFF,TGTGCCAGCAGAGGACTGGACAGGGGAGCTGAAGCTTTCTTT